Listed below are T cell receptor beta chains from one sample, sequenced in a study of spatial heterogeneity in lung cancer. Each CDR3 protein gets one entry after TCRdb re-called the 5' RACE reads with MiXCR. This table has 500 to 600 distinct CDR3 sequences, less than 30% appearing once. The material sequenced was lung tumor tissue, taken at surgery. Every receptor here comes from a male donor with early-stage non-small cell lung cancer. Each CDR3 is given with its conserved first and last residue. Each record gives: V gene, clone size, J gene, D gene, CDR3 protein, CDR3 DNA. D genes are given only for firm matches. Not all rows give a size; the values are once, few, many and, for expanded clones, a class.

TRBV20-1	medium-sized	TRBJ2-2	TRBD1	CSATRTGAGELFF	TGCAGTGCTACCCGGACAGGGGCCGGGGAGCTGTTTTTT
TRBV20-1	few	TRBJ2-5	NA	CSAGGWETQYF	TGCAGTGCTGGCGGATGGGAGACCCAGTACTTC
TRBV3-1	NA	TRBJ1-2	NA	CASSQEGEGHTF	TGTGCCAGCAGCCAAGAAGGGGAAGGGCACACCTTC
TRBV7-2	medium-sized	TRBJ2-1	TRBD2	CASSLASGAYNEQFF	TGTGCCAGCAGCTTAGCTAGCGGGGCATACAATGAGCAGTTCTTC
TRBV13	NA	TRBJ2-3	NA	CASRSFWASDTQYF	TGTGCCAGCAGATCGTTTTGGGCCTCAGATACGCAGTATTTT
TRBV6-1	NA	TRBJ2-7	NA	CASSEELGISYEQYF	TGTGCCAGCAGTGAAGAACTGGGGATCTCCTACGAGCAGTACTTC
TRBV11-2	medium-sized	TRBJ1-5	NA	CASSLDRNQPQHF	TGTGCCAGCAGCTTAGACCGAAATCAGCCCCAGCATTTT
TRBV4-3	large	TRBJ2-5	NA	CASSQEAVGGETQYF	TGCGCCAGCAGCCAAGAGGCGGTCGGGGGAGAGACCCAGTACTTC
TRBV21-1	large	TRBJ1-6	NA	CASSKGGTGSYNSPLHF	TGTGCCAGCAGCAAGGGCGGGACAGGCAGTTATAATTCACCCCTCCACTTT
TRBV5-1	large	TRBJ2-1	NA	CASSGGGQTYNEQFF	TGCGCCAGCAGCGGCGGGGGACAGACATACAATGAGCAGTTCTTC
TRBV28	large	TRBJ2-7	NA	CASSPFRGSYEQYF	TGTGCCAGCAGTCCATTCAGGGGCTCCTACGAGCAGTACTTC
TRBV10-3	medium-sized	TRBJ2-7	NA	CAIGDNSYEQYF	TGTGCCATCGGGGACAACTCCTACGAGCAGTACTTC
TRBV12-3/TRBV12-4	NA	TRBJ2-7	TRBD2	CASSFTSGRGEQYF	TGTGCCAGCAGTTTCACTAGCGGGAGAGGTGAGCAGTACTTC
TRBV3-1	medium-sized	TRBJ2-2	NA	CASSQDWGGTKTGELFF	TGTGCCAGCAGCCAAGATTGGGGAGGGACAAAGACCGGGGAGCTGTTTTTT
TRBV29-1	NA	TRBJ2-6	NA	CSVDGGGSGANVLTF	TGCAGCGTTGATGGGGGCGGCTCTGGGGCCAACGTCCTGACTTTC
TRBV10-3	NA	TRBJ1-1	NA	CAIRRDPNTEAFF	TGTGCCATCAGGCGGGACCCGAACACTGAAGCTTTCTTT
TRBV7-2	large	TRBJ2-3	TRBD2	CASSLPGSGSPPASSTDTQYF	TGTGCCAGCAGCTTACCCGGAAGCGGGAGTCCCCCCGCGTCTAGCACAGATACGCAGTATTTT
TRBV6-6	NA	TRBJ1-5	NA	CASSYTGGNQPQHF	TGTGCCAGCAGTTACACGGGAGGCAATCAGCCCCAGCATTTT
TRBV7-2	NA	TRBJ1-2	NA	CASSLAPPGLLTYGYTF	TGTGCCAGCAGCTTAGCCCCGCCTGGATTATTAACTTATGGCTACACCTTC
TRBV5-6	medium-sized	TRBJ2-5	NA	CASSLALVETQYF	TGTGCCAGCAGCTTGGCGCTAGTTGAGACCCAGTACTTC
TRBV6-6	large	TRBJ2-7	NA	CASSYPVKGRRYEQYF	TGTGCCAGCAGTTACCCAGTGAAGGGGCGACGCTACGAGCAGTACTTC
TRBV18	NA	TRBJ2-1	NA	CASSPSGTTWNEQFF	TGTGCCAGCTCACCGTCCGGGACAACTTGGAATGAGCAGTTCTTC
TRBV19	NA	TRBJ2-7	TRBD1	CASSPRQGSYEQYF	TGTGCCAGTAGTCCTCGACAGGGCTCCTACGAGCAGTACTTC
TRBV7-9	few	TRBJ1-1	TRBD1	CASSPQGGYQNTEAFF	TGTGCCAGCAGCCCCCAGGGGGGATACCAGAACACTGAAGCTTTCTTT
TRBV28	large	TRBJ1-5	TRBD1	CASSAIDRGPNQPQHF	TGTGCCAGCAGTGCCATCGACAGGGGGCCCAATCAGCCCCAGCATTTT
TRBV5-4	NA	TRBJ2-5	NA	CASSPVGQETQYF	TGTGCCAGCAGCCCCGTTGGCCAAGAGACCCAGTACTTC
TRBV20-1	NA	TRBJ2-7	TRBD2	CSARRPGLAGYEQYF	TGCAGTGCTAGACGCCCGGGACTAGCGGGCTACGAGCAGTACTTC
TRBV5-1	medium-sized	TRBJ1-5	NA	CASSSGTNLGQPQHF	TGCGCCAGCAGTTCCGGGACCAACCTGGGTCAGCCCCAGCATTTT
TRBV7-2	NA	TRBJ2-5	NA	CASSFGSQETQYF	TGTGCCAGCAGCTTCGGCAGTCAAGAGACCCAGTACTTC
TRBV13	medium-sized	TRBJ1-2	NA	CASSSRESYGYTF	TGTGCCAGCAGCTCCAGGGAGAGCTATGGCTACACCTTC
TRBV16	hyperexpanded	TRBJ2-7	TRBD1	CASSQGDSSYEQYF	TGTGCCAGCAGTCAAGGGGACAGCTCCTACGAGCAGTACTTC
TRBV7-9	large	TRBJ2-2	NA	CASSWYTGELFF	TGTGCCAGCAGCTGGTACACCGGGGAGCTGTTTTTT
TRBV25-1	NA	TRBJ1-2	NA	CASSAGGIYGYTF	TGTGCCAGCAGTGCCGGGGGAATCTATGGCTACACCTTC
TRBV5-4	large	TRBJ2-1	TRBD1	CASSDRGRGKNEQFF	TGTGCCAGCAGCGACAGGGGCCGAGGTAAAAATGAGCAGTTCTTC
TRBV18	few	TRBJ2-7	TRBD1	CASSPDRGSEQYF	TGTGCCAGCTCACCAGACAGGGGCTCCGAGCAGTACTTC
TRBV28	NA	TRBJ1-5	NA	CASWGWANQPQHF	TGTGCCAGCTGGGGGTGGGCCAATCAGCCCCAGCATTTT
TRBV5-6	large	TRBJ2-3	TRBD2	CASSPRPTSVTDTQYF	TGTGCCAGCAGCCCAAGACCGACTAGCGTCACGGATACGCAGTATTTT
TRBV25-1	large	TRBJ2-2	TRBD2	CASSEFSGRAGTGELFF	TGTGCCAGCAGTGAATTTAGCGGGAGAGCGGGCACCGGGGAGCTGTTTTTT
TRBV5-1	large	TRBJ2-2	TRBD2	CASSSASGRSTGELFF	TGCGCCAGCAGCTCGGCTAGCGGGAGATCCACCGGGGAGCTGTTTTTT
TRBV6-2/TRBV6-3	large	TRBJ2-7	TRBD2	CASSFSWGTSASYEQYF	TGTGCCAGCAGTTTCTCCTGGGGGACTAGCGCATCCTACGAGCAGTACTTC
TRBV20-1	large	TRBJ1-5	TRBD1	CSAGTGSGSNQPQHF	TGCAGTGCTGGGACAGGGAGTGGTAGCAATCAGCCCCAGCATTTT